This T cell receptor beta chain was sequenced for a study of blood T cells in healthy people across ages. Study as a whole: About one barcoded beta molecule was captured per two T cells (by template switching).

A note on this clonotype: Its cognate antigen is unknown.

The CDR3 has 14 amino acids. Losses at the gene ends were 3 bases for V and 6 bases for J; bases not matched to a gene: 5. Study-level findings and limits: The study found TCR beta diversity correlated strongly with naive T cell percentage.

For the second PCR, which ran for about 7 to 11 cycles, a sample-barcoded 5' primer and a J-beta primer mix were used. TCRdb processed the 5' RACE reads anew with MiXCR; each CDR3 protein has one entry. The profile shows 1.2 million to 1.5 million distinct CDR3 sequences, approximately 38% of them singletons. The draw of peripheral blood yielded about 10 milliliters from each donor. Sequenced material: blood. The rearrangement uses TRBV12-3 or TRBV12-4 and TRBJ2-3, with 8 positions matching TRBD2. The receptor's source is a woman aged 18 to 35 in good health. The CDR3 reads CASSLLASGDTQYF. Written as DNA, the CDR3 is TGTGCCAGCAGTTTGCTTGCTAGCGGGGATACGCAGTATTTT.